This entry is about one TCR beta chain. This sample is part of a study of shared clonotypes between healthy human individuals. The wider study: CD8 memory received one plate per donor, CD8 naive two, CD4 memory three and CD4 naive three.

V was clipped by 5 bases and J by 4 bases; unmatched bases: 1. Germline V CDR1 and CDR2: MNHEY, SVGAGI. The CDR3 covers 14 residues. Here immunoSEQ multiplex PCR was the method, and the copy in TCRdb shows in-frame clones only, minus some. The data show under 350,000 clones, with roughly 91% seen just once and 16% held by the top ten. The chain links TRBV6-5 to TRBJ2-1; 11 bases are shared with TRBD1. The material sequenced was memory CD8+ T cells sorted from blood. Indicated subset: CD45RO+ cells pooled with CCR7-negative TemRA cells. The receptor was isolated from a man aged 18 to 35 in good health. The DNA for the CDR3 is TGTGCCAGCAGTGGGGACAGGGGGTACAATGAGCAGTTCTTC. Residues: CASSGDRGYNEQFF.